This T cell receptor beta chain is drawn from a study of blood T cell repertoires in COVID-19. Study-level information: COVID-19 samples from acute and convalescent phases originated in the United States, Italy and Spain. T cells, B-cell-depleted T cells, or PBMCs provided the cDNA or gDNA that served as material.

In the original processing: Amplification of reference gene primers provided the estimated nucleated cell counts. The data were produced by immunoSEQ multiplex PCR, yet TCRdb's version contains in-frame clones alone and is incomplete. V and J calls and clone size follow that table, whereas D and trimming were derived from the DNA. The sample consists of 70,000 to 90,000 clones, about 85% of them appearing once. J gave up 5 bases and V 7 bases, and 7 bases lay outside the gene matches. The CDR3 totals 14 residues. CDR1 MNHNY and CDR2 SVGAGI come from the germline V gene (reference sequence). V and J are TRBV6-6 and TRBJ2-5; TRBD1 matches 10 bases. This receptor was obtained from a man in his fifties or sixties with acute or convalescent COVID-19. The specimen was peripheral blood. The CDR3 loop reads CASIGDRGSETQYF. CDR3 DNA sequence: TGTGCCAGCATTGGGGACAGGGGATCGGAGACCCAGTACTTC.